The 15 T cell receptor beta chains below come from one sample, sequenced in a study of CDR3 diversity in severe acne. One entry per CDR3 protein, called by TCRdb with MiXCR from the PCR reads. The profile covers around 83,000 distinct CDR3 sequences, with around 54% appearing a single time and 9.5% to 13% taken by the ten largest. The sequenced sample consisted of blood. The source is a male donor with severe acne vulgaris.

This clonotype is medium-sized within its sample. This rearrangement joins TRBV7-9 to TRBJ2-3; 8 bases fit TRBD1. Trimming cost V 5 bases and J 0 bases; bases outside gene matches: 7. The germline gives CDR1 SEHNR, CDR2 FQNEAQ (reference sequence). The CDR3 loop spans 16 amino acids. The CDR3 DNA reads TGTGCCAGCAGCGAACAGGGGGAATTTAGCACAGATACGCAGTATTTT. This encodes CASSEQGEFSTDTQYF.

The chain couples TRBV29-1 to TRBJ2-7; D is uncertain. The V gene's germline CDR1 is SQVTM and CDR2 ANQGSEA. V lost 0 bases to trimming and J lost 3 bases, with 9 bases between them. This CDR3 has 13 residues. Here the CDR3 reads CSVEDKSGYEQYF. The CDR3 bases are TGCAGCGTTGAAGATAAGTCCGGCTACGAGCAGTACTTC.

The chain carries TRBV7-4 and TRBJ1-4, with 9 bases lining up with TRBD1. After removal of 1 base from V and 3 bases from J, the junction contained 0 bases not matched to a gene. This CDR3 region has 15 residues. Germline CDR1 is SGHVT and CDR2 is SQSDAQ. The chain's CDR3 is CASSLGQGANEKLFF. The DNA of the CDR3 is TGTGCCAGCAGCTTAGGACAGGGGGCTAATGAAAAACTGTTTTTT.

This clonotype appeared once. The chain couples TRBV2 to TRBJ1-2; no definite D call. V gave up 3 bases and J gave up 4 bases, with 6 bases separating them. Germline lookup yields CDR1 SNHLY and CDR2 FYNNEI. CDR3 length: 12 residues. Here the CDR3 DNA reads TGTGCCAGCAGTGAGGGCTCCTATGGCTACACCTTC. It is translated as CASSEGSYGYTF.

This clonotype has at least ten counts. For the CDR3, the DNA is TGTGCCAGTAGTAAATGGGCCGCGAGCTCCTACAATGAGCAGTTCTTC. Its translation: CASSKWAASSYNEQFF. The V gene is TRBV19, the J gene TRBJ2-1; D not resolved. V lost 4 bases and J 0 bases, leaving 13 bases between the germline ends. The CDR3 runs 16 residues. The germline V gene has CDR1 LNHDA and CDR2 SQIVND (reference sequence).

This clonotype has only a few counts. The chain has TRBV27 and TRBJ2-7, with TRBD1 as a possible D gene (5 bases). The CDR3 has 13 residues. V was shortened by 3 bases and J by 5 bases, with 11 bases between the two germline ends. Germline-derived CDR1 and CDR2 are MNHEY and SMNVEV (reference sequence). The CDR3 here is CASSFVGVHEQYV. In DNA, the CDR3 is TGTGCCAGCAGTTTTGTAGGGGTACACGAGCAGTACGTC.

This clonotype was recorded at least ten times. The chain has TRBV2 and TRBJ1-4; a weak D match, TRBD1 (6 bases). This CDR3 comprises 13 residues. V lost 3 bases and J 8 bases, leaving 10 bases between the germline ends. Germline V gene data show CDR1 as SNHLY and CDR2 as FYNNEI. The chain's CDR3 is CASSEIRGEKLFF. The CDR3 DNA reads TGTGCCAGCAGTGAGATCAGGGGCGAAAAACTGTTTTTT.

This clonotype was seen only a few times. This chain joins TRBV6-5 and TRBJ2-3, with TRBD2 matching 7 bases. This CDR3 spans 14 amino acids. The ends lost 6 bases at V and 1 base at J; junction bases unmatched: 4. The germline V gene has CDR1 MNHEY and CDR2 SVGAGI. The CDR3 bases are TGTGCCAGCAGCCGGACTAGACGCACAGATACGCAGTATTTT. It encodes CASSRTRRTDTQYF.

The chain carries TRBV10-1 and TRBJ1-1, with a possible D match to TRBD1 (5 bases). The CDR3 is made up of 14 amino acids. Per the germline V gene, CDR1 is WNHNN and CDR2 is SYGVQD (reference sequence). Trimming took 10 bases from V and 5 from J, leaving 20 bases between them. The CDR3 nucleotides are TGCGCCACCTCAGTGAGGGCCGGGGGGACTGAAGCTTTCTTT. It yields the protein CATSVRAGGTEAFF.

This clonotype has a handful of counts. V and J are TRBV15 and TRBJ1-5; 8 nucleotides match TRBD1. The J segment lost 5 bases and the V segment lost 2 bases, leaving 11 bases of the junction unmatched. The CDR3 runs 17 residues. Germline V gives CDR1 LNHNV, CDR2 YYDKDF (reference sequence). CDR3 loop: CATSRSGLQGVDQPQHF. The DNA of the CDR3 is TGTGCCACCAGCAGATCGGGATTACAGGGGGTAGATCAGCCCCAGCATTTT.

A note on this clonotype: A read error may account for a junction end that differs from germline. The rearrangement joins TRBV7-2 to TRBJ2-1; unclear D gene. Germline assignment: CDR1 SGHTA and CDR2 FQGNSA. The CDR3 runs 13 residues. The CDR3 nucleotides read TGTGCCAGTAGTAGGACCTCCTACAATGGGCAGTTCTTC. As protein: CASSRTSYNGQFF.

This clonotype has just a few counts. The chain joins TRBV25-1 to TRBJ2-5, with D hard to call. The CDR3 totals 11 residues. CDR1 and CDR2 (germline): MGHDK, SYGVNS. The germline V and J ends were trimmed by 4 bases and 5 bases, with 5 bases remaining between them. CDR3 in amino acids: CASSVGETQYF. The CDR3 DNA reads TGTGCCAGCAGTGTAGGGGAGACCCAGTACTTC.

The chain joins TRBV10-2 to TRBJ2-7; D ambiguous. CDR1 and CDR2 from the germline V gene are WSHSY and SAAADI. The ends were cut back, 9 bases at V and 2 bases at J, with 14 bases in the middle. This CDR3 is 13 amino acids long. CDR3 protein: CASQVGGPYEQYF. DNA for the CDR3: TGCGCCAGTCAGGTTGGCGGACCCTACGAGCAGTACTTC.

The genes are TRBV7-2 and TRBJ2-5; D may be TRBD2 (6 bases). Trimming cost V 7 bases and J 5 bases, with 11 bases left between them. The CDR3 spans 12 residues. Germline V CDR1 and CDR2: SGHTA, FQGNSA. CDR3 coding DNA: TGTGCCAGCACGGGGGTCCGTGAGACCCAGTACTTC. Translating it yields CASTGVRETQYF.

The V and J genes are TRBV28 and TRBJ2-5; TRBD1 agrees at 8 bases. The CDR3 runs 15 residues. CDR1 MDHEN and CDR2 SYDVKM come from the germline V gene. J was trimmed by 0 bases and V by 3 bases; bases with no gene match: 3. The CDR3 spells CASSFRQGNQETQYF. The DNA of the CDR3 is TGTGCCAGCAGTTTTCGACAGGGGAACCAAGAGACCCAGTACTTC.